Following are 5 T cell receptor beta chains from one sample sequenced in a study of CD8+CD57+ T cells in acquired aplastic anemia. Profiles of TCR beta VDJ and CDR3 were generated from a genomic DNA template. One entry per CDR3 protein, called by TCRdb with MiXCR from the reads. The sample lists around 64,000 distinct CDR3 sequences; about 50% were seen once. Sequencing was performed on sorted CD4+, CD8+, or CD8+CD57+ T cells (not recorded which) from PBMCs. The receptors come from a human donor in good health, serving as a control.

At least ten counts were recorded for this clonotype. V gene TRBV7-9 combines with J gene TRBJ1-1, with 7 bases matching TRBD1. The CDR3 spans 15 residues. V dropped 6 bases and J dropped 6; count of bases not matched to a gene: 13. Germline loops: CDR1 SEHNR, CDR2 FQNEAQ (reference sequence). CDR3 loop: CASRKPDRPLAEAFF. The CDR3 region has the DNA TGTGCCAGCAGAAAACCGGACAGGCCTTTGGCTGAAGCTTTCTTT.

The chain uses TRBV5-1 and TRBJ1-6, with 7 nucleotides matching TRBD1. CDR1 SGHRS and CDR2 YFSETQ come from the germline V gene. The J segment lost 9 bases and the V segment lost 4 bases, leaving 13 bases of the junction unmatched. This CDR3 is built from 16 residues. The CDR3 region is CASSPGPGQLSSPLHF. Written as DNA, the CDR3 is TGCGCCAGCAGCCCGGGGCCGGGACAGCTCAGTTCACCCCTCCACTTT.

The chain links TRBV11-1 to TRBJ2-7; D not certain. Germline V gene sequence: CDR1 SGHAT, CDR2 FQDESV (reference sequence). V was trimmed by 5 bases and J by 4 bases, leaving 12 bases between them. The CDR3 loop spans 13 amino acids. The CDR3 DNA is TGTGCCAGCAGCCTAGGTCTTGTTTACGAGCAGTACTTC. Amino acid sequence: CASSLGLVYEQYF.

V usage is TRBV24-1 and J usage is TRBJ2-1; TRBD1 matches 9 bases. V shed 4 bases, J shed 7 bases, and the junction held 16 bases outside the gene matches. Germline assignment: CDR1 KGHDR and CDR2 SFDVKD. The CDR3 is made up of 18 amino acids. The CDR3 here is CATSDLHRPGQGCNEQFF. As DNA, the CDR3 is TGTGCCACCAGTGACCTCCACCGCCCGGGACAGGGTTGTAATGAGCAGTTCTTC.

This rearrangement joins TRBV29-1 to TRBJ1-2, with D perhaps matching TRBD1 (6 bases). Germline V gene sequence: CDR1 SQVTM, CDR2 ANQGSEA. V lost 0 bases and J lost 4, with 12 bases in between. The CDR3 is 14 amino acids. CDR3 coding DNA: TGCAGCGTTGAAGACAGGGGATTCAGCTATGGCTACACCTTC. It translates to CSVEDRGFSYGYTF.